The 16 T cell receptor beta chains presented below share a single source sample, sequenced in a study of CD8 T cells in ankylosing spondylitis. TCRdb called the 5' RACE reads again in MiXCR, with one record for every CDR3 protein. The sample holds 350,000 or so distinct CDR3 sequences; roughly 12% are singletons and the top ten take roughly 9.2%. The specimen sequenced was blood, either unsorted or a sorted T cell fraction (not recorded which). The receptors originated from a female donor with ankylosing spondylitis or in good health (not recorded which).

V and J are TRBV28 and TRBJ2-7, with 7 bases lining up with TRBD2. V shed 3 bases and J 3 bases; nucleotides not matched to a gene: 5. CDR3 length: 14 residues. CDR1 and CDR2 (germline): MDHEN, SYDVKM. For the CDR3, the DNA is TGTGCCAGCAGTTTGGGAGCGGGAATCTACGAGCAGTACTTC. This translates into CASSLGAGIYEQYF.

The chain combines TRBV5-1 with TRBJ2-7; D remains unclear. V shed 0 bases and J shed 3 bases, with 7 bases lying between them. The CDR3 contains 13 residues. Germline V lookup: CDR1 SGHRS, CDR2 YFSETQ. CDR3 nucleotides: TGCGCCAGCAGCTTGGGAATGAACTACGAGCAGTACTTC. Encoded protein: CASSLGMNYEQYF.

The chain has TRBV7-8 and TRBJ2-2, with D maybe TRBD1 (6 bases). Germline values: CDR1 SGHVS, CDR2 FQNEAQ. Trimming took off 6 bases at V and 5 bases at J, with 13 bases between the two ends. The CDR3 has 14 amino acids. CDR3: CASRLGQATGELFF. Here the CDR3 DNA reads TGTGCCAGCAGGTTGGGACAAGCTACCGGGGAGCTGTTTTTT.

The table lists this clonotype with many counts. This CDR3 reads CSVEEFRSRDTEAFF. CDR3 bases: TGCAGCGTTGAAGAGTTCAGGAGTCGGGACACTGAAGCTTTCTTT. This chain connects TRBV29-1 to TRBJ1-1, with D unclear. Germline-derived CDR1 and CDR2 are SQVTM and ANQGSEA. The V end was cut by 0 bases, the J end by 3 bases, with 14 bases between. The CDR3 is 15 residues long.

Many counts were recorded for this clonotype. The chain carries TRBV11-2 and TRBJ2-3; a possible D gene is TRBD2 (6 bases). V lost 2 bases and J lost 3, with 21 bases in between. This CDR3 spans 18 amino acids. Germline V lookup: CDR1 SGHAT, CDR2 FQNNGV. The CDR3 is CASSLNGYRGSPTDTQYF. The CDR3 bases are TGTGCCAGCAGCTTAAATGGATACCGGGGGAGTCCTACAGATACGCAGTATTTT.

In its sample, this clonotype was seen many times. The chain combines TRBV29-1 with TRBJ2-5; TRBD2 agrees at 7 bases. The CDR3 runs 13 residues. Germline V gene sequence: CDR1 SQVTM, CDR2 ANQGSEA. J lost 4 bases, V lost 4 bases, and 6 bases had no gene match. The CDR3 is CSVVPSGSETQYF. Here the CDR3 DNA reads TGCAGCGTTGTTCCTAGCGGTTCAGAGACCCAGTACTTC.

This clonotype came up many times. V gene TRBV20-1 combines with J gene TRBJ2-1; TRBD2 agrees at 13 bases. The CDR3 loop spans 13 amino acids. Trimming removed 6 bases from V and 7 bases from J; junction bases left unmatched: 3. CDR1 and CDR2 (germline): DFQATT, SNEGSKA (reference sequence). The CDR3 here is CSAGLAGENEQFF. The CDR3 coding sequence is TGCAGTGCCGGACTAGCGGGAGAGAATGAGCAGTTCTTC.

This clonotype occurred many times. CDR3 coding DNA: TGCAGCGTTGAATATTGGGGGGAGCGTCAAATCGCCTACAATGAGCAGTTCTTC. Translated, it gives CSVEYWGERQIAYNEQFF. The chain combines TRBV29-1 with TRBJ2-1; TRBD2 is a possible D gene (6 bases). This CDR3 is built from 18 residues. V was trimmed by 2 bases and J by 2 bases, leaving 22 bases between them. Germline CDR1 reads SQVTM; CDR2 reads ANQGSEA.

Ten or more counts support this clonotype. The chain is built from TRBV19 and TRBJ2-3; D not resolved. The CDR3 sequence is 12 residues long. Per germline, CDR1 LNHDA and CDR2 SQIVND (reference sequence). Trimming took off 3 bases at V and 2 bases at J, with 3 bases between the two ends. CDR3 protein: CASSIATDTQYF. In DNA, the CDR3 is TGTGCCAGTAGTATTGCCACAGATACGCAGTATTTT.

Remarks on this clonotype: Compared with germline, one end of the junction differs, possibly owing to a read error. The rearrangement uses TRBV20-1 and TRBJ2-1; TRBD2 aligns across 15 bases. From germline, CDR1 is DFQATT and CDR2 SNEGSKA (reference sequence). This CDR3 region has 17 residues. CDR3 protein: CCARTSGGATSYNEQFF. In DNA, the CDR3 is TGCTGTGCGAGGACTAGCGGGGGGGCCACATCCTACAATGAGCAGTTCTTC.

The rearrangement joins TRBV6-1 to TRBJ2-5; D gene unclear. CDR1 and CDR2 from the germline V gene are MNHNS and SASEGT. The CDR3 loop spans 18 amino acids. Trimming removed 0 bases from V and 0 bases from J, with 17 bases in between. CDR3 coding DNA: TGTGCCAGCAGTGAAGCGTGGAGTGGAGCCCAGTACCAAGAGACCCAGTACTTC. Its protein is CASSEAWSGAQYQETQYF.

This clonotype was detected ten times or more. The chain has TRBV20-1 and TRBJ2-1; 7 bases line up with TRBD2. CDR3 length: 15 amino acids. Looked up from germline, CDR1 is DFQATT and CDR2 is SNEGSKA (reference sequence). J gave up 0 bases and V 3 bases, and 5 bases lay outside the gene matches. The CDR3 region has the DNA TGCAGTGCTAGGCGTCTAGCGGCCTCCTACAATGAGCAGTTCTTC. It translates to CSARRLAASYNEQFF.

This clonotype was observed a few times. This chain joins TRBV19 and TRBJ2-4; D unresolved. From germline, CDR1 is LNHDA and CDR2 SQIVND (reference sequence). V lost 7 bases and J lost 0, with 16 bases in between. The CDR3 length is 16 residues. CDR3 sequence reads: CASTPGVSLAKNIQYF. The DNA of the CDR3 is TGTGCCAGTACCCCTGGGGTCTCCTTAGCCAAAAACATTCAGTACTTC.

This clonotype was counted between two and nine times. The V call is TRBV5-1, the J call TRBJ1-1; no clear D gene. The germline V gene encodes CDR1 SGHRS and CDR2 YFSETQ. This CDR3 is 14 amino acids long. Trimming pared 0 bases from V and 4 bases from J, leaving 10 bases between. The CDR3 DNA is TGCGCCAGCAGCTTGGTAGGAAAAGGCACTGAAGCTTTCTTT. Protein product: CASSLVGKGTEAFF.

The table lists this clonotype with a few counts. A read error may explain this, as a much larger clone is one base away. The rearrangement uses TRBV20-1 and TRBJ2-1; TRBD2 aligns across 10 bases. Germline assignment: CDR1 DFQATT and CDR2 SNEGSKA (reference sequence). The CDR3 spans 16 residues. The CDR3 region has the DNA TGCTGTGCGCAAGTCCTCGGGACTAGCGCGGAGAACTCGCTGTTCTTC. As protein: CCAQVLGTSAENSLFF.

This clonotype occurred many times. In DNA form, the CDR3 reads TGCAGTGCTAGCTCCTCTCGGGGGATTGGAAACACCATATATTTT. The encoded protein is CSASSSRGIGNTIYF. This chain connects TRBV20-1 to TRBJ1-3, with D possibly being TRBD1 (5 bases). The CDR3 is 15 amino acids. Trimming took 3 bases from V and 3 from J, leaving 15 bases between them. Germline assignment: CDR1 DFQATT and CDR2 SNEGSKA (reference sequence).